Sequencing of this TCR beta chain was carried out in a study of Tregs in tolerant kidney transplant recipients. A note on this clone: The antigen is unknown.

Study results and limitations: Tregs expanded with activated donor B cells seemed most donor-specific. Biological reproducibility was not directly addressed in this study.

CDR3 length equals 16 residues. CDR1 SNHLY and CDR2 FYNNEI come from the germline V gene. Trimming left V 1 base short and J 3 bases short, with 13 bases between. Related graft donors supplied nonmyeloablative bone marrow transplants, and mixed chimerism was transient. The repertoire was sequenced with immunoSEQ multiplex PCR; TCRdb's copy has only in-frame clones and lacks some. The sample holds 65,000 to 85,000 clones, roughly nine tenths seen once. This chain links TRBV2 with TRBJ2-1; TRBD2 is a possible D gene (6 bases). The sequence was collected from a human patient who received a combined kidney and bone marrow transplant. Some T cells may be provided by the graft donor. Specimen: CD4+ T cells from blood (PBMCs), collected 24 months after the transplant. CDR3: CASSEGASDYYNEQFF. The CDR3 DNA reads TGTGCCAGCAGTGAAGGGGCTAGCGACTACTACAATGAGCAGTTCTTC.